The entry that follows covers one T cell receptor (beta chain) sequence. The sample originates from a study of OX40 agonist ivuxolimab in advanced cancers. Excluded were patients having autoimmune disease history or systemic immunosuppression. The data were produced by immunoSEQ multiplex PCR, yet TCRdb's version contains in-frame clones alone and is incomplete. Counted here are 55,000 to 80,000 clones, around 84% occurring once; the ten biggest clones make up less than 2.5%. The CDR3 covers 15 residues. V was clipped by 4 bases and J by 6 bases, with 19 bases between them. Looked up from germline, CDR1 is LGHNA and CDR2 is YSLEER.

This material consisted of CD4+ or CD8+ T cells sorted from blood, taken in a trial of the OX40 agonist ivuxolimab. This TCR derives from an adult with an advanced solid tumor such as melanoma, head and neck, liver or kidney cancer. The chain couples TRBV4-3 to TRBJ2-7, with D perhaps TRBD1 or TRBD2 (5 bases each). The CDR3 sequence: CASSLSGTSPSEQYF. CDR3 coding DNA: TGCGCCAGCAGCCTCTCAGGGACCTCTCCCTCCGAGCAGTACTTC.